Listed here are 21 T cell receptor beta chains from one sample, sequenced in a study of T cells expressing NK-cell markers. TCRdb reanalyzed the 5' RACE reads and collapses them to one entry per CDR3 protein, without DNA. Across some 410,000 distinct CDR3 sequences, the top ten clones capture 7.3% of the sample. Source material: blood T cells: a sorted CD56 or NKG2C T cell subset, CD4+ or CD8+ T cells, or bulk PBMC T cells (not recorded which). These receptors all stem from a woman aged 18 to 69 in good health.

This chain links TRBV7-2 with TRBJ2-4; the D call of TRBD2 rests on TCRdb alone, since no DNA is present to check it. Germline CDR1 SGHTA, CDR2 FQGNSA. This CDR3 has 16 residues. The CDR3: CASSFLMGEEKNIQYF.

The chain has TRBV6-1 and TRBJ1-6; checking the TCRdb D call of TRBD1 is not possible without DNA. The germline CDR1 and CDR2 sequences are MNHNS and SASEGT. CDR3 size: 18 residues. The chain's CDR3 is CASSHRGGRFAYNSPLHF.

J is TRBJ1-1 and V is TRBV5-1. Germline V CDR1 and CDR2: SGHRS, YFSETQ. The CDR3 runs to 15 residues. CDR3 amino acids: CATASGGAGGTEAFF. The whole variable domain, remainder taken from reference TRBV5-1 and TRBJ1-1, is KAGVTQTPRYLIKTRGQQVTLSCSPISGHRSVSWYQQTPGQGLQFLFEYFSETQRNKGNFPGRFSGRQFSNSRSEMNVSTLELGDSALYLCATASGGAGGTEAFFGQGTRLTVV.

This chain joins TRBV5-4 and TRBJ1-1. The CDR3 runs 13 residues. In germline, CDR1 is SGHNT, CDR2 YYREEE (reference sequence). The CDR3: CASSLRVNTEAFF. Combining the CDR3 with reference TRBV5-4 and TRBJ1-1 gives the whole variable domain ETGVTQSPTHLIKTRGQQVTLRCSSQSGHNTVSWYQQALGQGPQFIFQYYREEENGRGNFPPRFSGLQFPNYSSELNVNALELDDSALYLCASSLRVNTEAFFGQGTRLTVV.

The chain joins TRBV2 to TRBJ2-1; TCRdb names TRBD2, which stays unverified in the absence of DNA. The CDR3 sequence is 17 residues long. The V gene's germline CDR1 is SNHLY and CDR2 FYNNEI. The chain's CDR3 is CASSEAWGSRARNEQFF.

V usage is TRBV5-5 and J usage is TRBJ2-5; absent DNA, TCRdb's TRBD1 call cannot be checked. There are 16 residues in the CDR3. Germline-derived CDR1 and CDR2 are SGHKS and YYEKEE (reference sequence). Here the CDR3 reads CASSWETGSGGETQYF.

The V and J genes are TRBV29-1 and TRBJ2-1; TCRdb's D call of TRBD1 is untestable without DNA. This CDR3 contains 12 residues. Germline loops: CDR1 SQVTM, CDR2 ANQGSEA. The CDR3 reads CSVVPGDGEQFF.

The CDR3 sequence is CASSLEGTTEAFF. This chain uses TRBV5-1 with TRBJ1-1. Germline CDR1 and CDR2: SGHRS and YFSETQ. The CDR3 loop spans 13 amino acids.

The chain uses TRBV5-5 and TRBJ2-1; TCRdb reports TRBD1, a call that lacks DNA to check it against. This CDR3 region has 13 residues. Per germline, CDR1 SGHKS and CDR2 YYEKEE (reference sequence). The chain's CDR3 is CAMARDTYNEQFF.

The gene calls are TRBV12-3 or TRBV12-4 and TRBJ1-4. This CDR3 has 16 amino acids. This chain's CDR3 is CASSLALLGKDEKLFF.

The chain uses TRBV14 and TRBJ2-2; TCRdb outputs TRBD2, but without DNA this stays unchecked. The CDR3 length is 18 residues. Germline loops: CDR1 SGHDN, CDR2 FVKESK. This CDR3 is CASSQDIRRDGFAGELFF.

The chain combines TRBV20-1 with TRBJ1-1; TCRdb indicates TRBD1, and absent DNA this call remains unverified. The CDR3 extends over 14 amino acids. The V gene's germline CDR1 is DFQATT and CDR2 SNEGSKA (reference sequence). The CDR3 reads CSARIRSGRTEAFF.

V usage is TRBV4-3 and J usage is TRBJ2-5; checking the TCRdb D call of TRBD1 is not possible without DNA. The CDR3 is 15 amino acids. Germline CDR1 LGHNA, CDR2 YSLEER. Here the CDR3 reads CASSRQTGNQETQYF.

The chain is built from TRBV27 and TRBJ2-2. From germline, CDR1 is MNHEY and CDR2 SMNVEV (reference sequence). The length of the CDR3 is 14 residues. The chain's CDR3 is CASSFYQNTGELFF.

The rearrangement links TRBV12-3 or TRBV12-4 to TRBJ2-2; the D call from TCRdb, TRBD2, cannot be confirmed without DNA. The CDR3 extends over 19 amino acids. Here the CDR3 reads CASSNLQPSSGRSAGELFF.

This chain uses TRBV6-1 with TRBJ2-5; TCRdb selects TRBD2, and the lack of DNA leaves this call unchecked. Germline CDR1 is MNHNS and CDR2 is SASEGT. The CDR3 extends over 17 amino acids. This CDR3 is CASTELAGGSLIETQYF.

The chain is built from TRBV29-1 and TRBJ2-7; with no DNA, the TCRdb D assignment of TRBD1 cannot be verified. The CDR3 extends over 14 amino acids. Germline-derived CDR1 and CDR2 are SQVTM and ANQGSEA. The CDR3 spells CSVTGGGRTYEQYF.

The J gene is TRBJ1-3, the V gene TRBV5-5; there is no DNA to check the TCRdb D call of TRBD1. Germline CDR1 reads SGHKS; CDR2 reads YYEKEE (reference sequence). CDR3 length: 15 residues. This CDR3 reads CASSFGQGEENTIYF.

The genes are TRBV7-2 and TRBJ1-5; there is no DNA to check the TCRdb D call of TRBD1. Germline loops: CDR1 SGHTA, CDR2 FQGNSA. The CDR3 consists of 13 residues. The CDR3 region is CASSLTPNQPQHF.

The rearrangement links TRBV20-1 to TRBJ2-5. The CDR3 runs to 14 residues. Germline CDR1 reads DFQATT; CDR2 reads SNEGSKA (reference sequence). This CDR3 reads CSAELGKYQETQYF.

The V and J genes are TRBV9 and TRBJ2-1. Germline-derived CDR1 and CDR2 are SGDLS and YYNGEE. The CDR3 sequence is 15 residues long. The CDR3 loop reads CASSVSTSSYNEQFF.